This T cell receptor beta chain derives from a study of T cells in Graves' hyperthyroidism and ophthalmopathy (dated by TCRdb to the late 2010s). Regarding the complete study: Peripheral blood was collected at initial diagnosis, before any treatment. To identify TCR V-J signatures that set the groups apart, the researchers used a discovery cohort of 100 patients, made up of 43 with Graves' ophthalmopathy and about 55 with stable Graves' hyperthyroidism. Once sampling was done, hyperthyroidism patients were given methimazole at a starting dose of 30 mg daily, whereas ophthalmopathy patients were given high-dose intravenous methylprednisolone. For training and testing, the approximately 97 patients in the discovery cohort were randomly divided in a 7:3 ratio. According to the paper, TCR Vbeta CDR3 sequencing was carried out on roughly 130 peripheral blood samples, which came from under 50 ophthalmopathy, around 74 hyperthyroidism and approximately 17 progressor patients. In addition, the study compared T-cell repertoires in thyroid tissue and in blood from roughly six Graves' hyperthyroidism patients. Prospective prediction of ophthalmopathy was tested in an independent validation cohort of 18 to 20 hyperthyroidism patients and 15 to 17 patients who later progressed to ophthalmopathy. Broad study findings and their caveats: Most expanded thyroid clonotypes (frequency above 0.001) were also found in blood, which suggests that blood repertoires may mirror thyroid immune responses. In validation, progression to ophthalmopathy was predicted by the model with roughly 71% sensitivity and under 85% specificity, a median of approximately 6.5 months before onset. A 13 V-J signature model separated ophthalmopathy from stable hyperthyroidism, with approximately 87% sensitivity and around 84% specificity in cross-validation and 80%/75% in testing. No statistical method was used to set the sample size in advance, and investigators knew the group allocation.

The TCR beta CDR3 regions were amplified from RNA transcripts. For the first round of RT-PCR on the TCR CDR3, the HTBI primer set was used together with the Qiagen OneStep RT-PCR kit. Libraries were constructed in a second round of multiplex PCR, after which size selection and purification were performed. The libraries were sequenced on an Illumina HiSeq2000 using paired-end 100 bp reads. In the source study's methods: SOAPnuke was used to process the raw data, with reads discarded if the reads contained adapters or uncalled bases, had a mean Phred below 15, or lacked an exact constant-primer or identifier match. High-quality paired reads were merged using COPE v1.2.5, and each unique nucleotide sequence was defined as a clonotype. Clonotypes were aligned to IMGT TRBV, TRBD and TRBJ reference segments using MiTCR v1.1. The analysis included only V-J combinations with a frequency above 0.0001, which together covered roughly 99% of the repertoires. The TCS score was defined as F50 (clonal expansion) divided by E x V (chaos), with BLOSUM62-based TCRdist calculated between CDR3 peptides within each V-J. Welch's t-statistics and random forest reduced 500 to 550 V-J features to roughly 13, which were used in a naive Bayes classifier (R e1071). The public sequencing data were trimmed at Q25 with fastp and processed into clonotypes with MiXCR by TCRdb, which kept only in-frame beta chains. Under each unique CDR3 protein, matching rows form one entry showing the most common genes and DNA. TCRdb's processing, not the study's, gives the V and J calls here. For this sample the table gives about 560,000 distinct CDR3 sequences, of which approximately 15% were detected only once. The ten largest clones add up to 18% of the sample.

A patient counted as having stable Graves' hyperthyroidism if no progression to ophthalmopathy occurred over 18 months of follow-up. Hyperthyroidism patients were newly diagnosed, with disease duration under 2 months, and aged 18 to 65 years. Exclusion was applied to patients with uncontrolled infections, other autoimmune diseases, pregnancy or lactation. Diagnoses relied on clinical symptoms, serum thyroxine and TRAb, thyroid ultrasound and orbital computed tomography. PBMCs were isolated from more than 9 ml of fresh peripheral blood by Ficoll-Paque density gradient centrifugation. Total RNA was extracted with Trizol reagent, and quality was checked on an Agilent 2100 Bioanalyzer. Notes on this clonotype: The target of this receptor is not known. One base away there is no much larger clone; base qualities are not given.

This TCR was sampled from a woman younger than 30 with Graves' hyperthyroidism. The material sequenced was blood.

The CDR3 region has the sequence CASALISSNNEQFF. The bases are TGTGCCAGCGCCCTGATTAGCTCTAACAATGAGCAGTTCTTC. Recombination linked TRBV13 to TRBJ2-1, with no confidently assigned D gene. At the junction V is shortened by 8 bases and J by 5 bases, with 16 bases in between. The germline V gene (reference sequence) specifies PRHDT as CDR1 and FYEKMQ as CDR2. Measured from the cysteine to the phenylalanine, the CDR3 is 14 residues long. CDR3 DNA is the only sequence kept; it has 42 bases, read in frame from the first base.